The rows below give T cell receptor beta chains drawn from one sample of a study of CD8 T cells in ankylosing spondylitis. TCRdb analysed the 5' RACE reads with MiXCR anew, one entry per CDR3 protein. The table lists about 250,000 distinct CDR3 sequences, roughly 32% of them singletons, with approximately 4.4% in the top ten. The sequenced sample was blood, either unsorted or a sorted T cell fraction (not recorded which). The source of these receptors is a male donor with ankylosing spondylitis or in good health (not recorded which). Each CDR3 is given with its conserved first and last residue. The order of the fields is clone size, V gene, J gene, D gene, CDR3 protein, CDR3 DNA. D genes are given only for firm matches. Part of the rows lack a size; the others show once, few, many or a class for expanded clones.

>NA|TRBV12-3/TRBV12-4|TRBJ1-4|TRBD1
CASSFRDRGYPEKLFF
TGTGCCAGCAGTTTCCGGGACAGGGGGTACCCAGAAAAACTGTTTTTT
>few|TRBV20-1|TRBJ1-5|NA
CSARAGGGGNQPQHF
TGCAGTGCTAGAGCGGGGGGAGGGGGAAATCAGCCCCAGCATTTT
>few|TRBV5-5|TRBJ2-7|NA
CASSLAGTREQYF
TGTGCCAGCAGCTTGGCCGGAACTCGTGAGCAGTACTTC
>NA|TRBV12-3/TRBV12-4|TRBJ2-3|TRBD2
CASSTTSGDPTRYF
TGTGCCAGCAGCACCACTAGCGGGGACCCCACCCGGTATTTT
>NA|TRBV5-1|TRBJ2-7|NA
CASSFDSGHYEQYF
TGCGCCAGCAGCTTCGATTCAGGGCACTACGAGCAGTACTTC
>many|TRBV20-1|TRBJ2-7|TRBD2
CSARLGLAGTYEQYF
TGCAGTGCTAGGTTGGGACTAGCGGGTACCTACGAGCAGTACTTC
>many|TRBV20-1|TRBJ2-3|TRBD1
CSARETGASTDTQYF
TGCAGTGCTAGAGAAACAGGGGCTAGCACAGATACGCAGTATTTT
>few|TRBV29-1|TRBJ2-5|TRBD2
CSVSPGGEETQYF
TGCAGCGTTTCTCCCGGGGGGGAAGAGACCCAGTACTTC
>NA|TRBV7-2|TRBJ2-2|NA
CASSRLRMGGELFF
TGTGCCAGCAGCCGCCTCAGAATGGGCGGGGAGCTGTTTTTT
>NA|TRBV20-1|TRBJ2-7|NA
CSASRGPYEQYF
TGCAGTGCCAGCCGGGGCCCCTACGAGCAGTACTTC
>NA|TRBV12-3/TRBV12-4|TRBJ2-5|TRBD1
CASRPWGQAQETQYF
TGTGCCAGCAGACCGTGGGGACAGGCCCAAGAGACCCAGTACTTC
>NA|TRBV29-1|TRBJ2-5|NA
CSVEGPQETQYF
TGCAGCGTTGAAGGACCCCAAGAGACCCAGTACTTC
>NA|TRBV7-9|TRBJ2-1|TRBD2
CASSLVPSGGNNEQFF
TGTGCCAGCAGCTTAGTTCCTAGCGGGGGGAACAATGAGCAGTTCTTC
>NA|TRBV7-2|TRBJ2-2|NA
CASSTRPPAGELFF
TGTGCCAGCAGCACCCGCCCCCCAGCCGGGGAGCTGTTTTTT
>few|TRBV4-1|TRBJ2-5|TRBD1
CASAPSQGFLETQYF
TGCGCCAGCGCACCATCACAGGGGTTCTTGGAGACCCAGTACTTC
>few|TRBV20-1|TRBJ2-2|TRBD2
CSAVTGGAALGGELFF
TGCAGTGCTGTAACCGGGGGGGCCGCTTTAGGCGGGGAGCTGTTTTTT
>NA|TRBV7-9|TRBJ2-7|TRBD1
CASSSRTGPEQYF
TGTGCCAGCAGCTCAAGGACAGGCCCCGAGCAGTACTTC
>NA|TRBV12-3/TRBV12-4|TRBJ2-2|NA
CASRTHEAGELFF
TGTGCCAGCAGGACACATGAAGCCGGGGAGCTGTTTTTT
>NA|TRBV12-3/TRBV12-4|TRBJ2-1|NA
CASRVAPYNEQFF
TGTGCCAGCAGGGTAGCTCCCTACAATGAGCAGTTCTTC
>NA|TRBV10-3|TRBJ1-2|TRBD1
CAISESVEGGPGYTF
TGTGCCATCAGTGAGTCCGTAGAAGGGGGCCCTGGCTACACCTTC
>NA|TRBV20-1|TRBJ2-3|NA
CSANGNFRDTNQDTQYF
TGCAGTGCTAACGGGAATTTCCGGGATACCAATCAAGATACGCAGTATTTT
>few|TRBV20-1|TRBJ2-1|NA
CSAGQSNNEQFF
TGCAGTGCCGGACAGAGTAACAATGAGCAGTTCTTC
>NA|TRBV12-3/TRBV12-4|TRBJ2-3|TRBD2
CASTPGLADTQYF
TGTGCCAGCACCCCGGGACTAGCAGATACGCAGTATTTT
>many|TRBV6-5|TRBJ2-3|TRBD2
CASSYLPPSGGRTDTQYF
TGTGCCAGCAGTTACTTACCACCTAGCGGGGGCCGCACAGATACGCAGTATTTT
>NA|TRBV12-3/TRBV12-4|TRBJ2-6|NA
CASSPDPGANVLTF
TGTGCCAGCAGCCCTGATCCAGGGGCCAACGTCCTGACTTTC
>few|TRBV5-6|TRBJ1-6|NA
CASSWGAVPLHF
TGTGCCAGCAGCTGGGGGGCGGTACCCCTCCACTTT
>NA|TRBV5-6|TRBJ2-3|NA
CASSLTTLFTDTQYF
TGTGCCAGCAGCCTGACGACATTGTTCACAGATACGCAGTATTTT
>NA|TRBV6-5|TRBJ2-7|TRBD1
CASSSTGGFNEQYF
TGTGCCAGCAGTTCCACAGGGGGTTTTAACGAGCAGTACTTC